This T cell receptor (beta chain) is from a study of cytomegalovirus exposure and HLA in healthy donors. On this clone: Its antigen is still unknown.

A multiplex PCR was run with 60 Vbeta primers and 13 Jbeta primers. Here immunoSEQ multiplex PCR was the method, and the copy in TCRdb shows in-frame clones only, minus some. The sample holds about 210,000 clones, around 78% seen once. Points from the study as a whole: HLA-A and HLA-B allele assignments for most subjects were reportedly predicted accurately using TCR beta sequences. An analysis that came later showed most CMV-associated TCR beta chains appearing HLA-restricted. It was likely that a cluster of highly shared sequence variants was a sequencing artifact.

Each donor was healthy, and each was a bone marrow donor. Germline assignment: CDR1 LNHNV and CDR2 YYDKDF (reference sequence). The CDR3 loop spans 17 amino acids. V was cut by 2 bases and J by 6 bases, with 22 bases left in between. Specimen: PBMCs. The source is a woman aged 25-40 years in good health and CMV-seropositive. The chain uses TRBV15 and TRBJ1-2, with D unclear. CDR3 in DNA: TGTGCCACCAGCAGACTTCCTTCGGAGGGAAATATTAATGGCTACACCTTC. Amino acids: CATSRLPSEGNINGYTF.